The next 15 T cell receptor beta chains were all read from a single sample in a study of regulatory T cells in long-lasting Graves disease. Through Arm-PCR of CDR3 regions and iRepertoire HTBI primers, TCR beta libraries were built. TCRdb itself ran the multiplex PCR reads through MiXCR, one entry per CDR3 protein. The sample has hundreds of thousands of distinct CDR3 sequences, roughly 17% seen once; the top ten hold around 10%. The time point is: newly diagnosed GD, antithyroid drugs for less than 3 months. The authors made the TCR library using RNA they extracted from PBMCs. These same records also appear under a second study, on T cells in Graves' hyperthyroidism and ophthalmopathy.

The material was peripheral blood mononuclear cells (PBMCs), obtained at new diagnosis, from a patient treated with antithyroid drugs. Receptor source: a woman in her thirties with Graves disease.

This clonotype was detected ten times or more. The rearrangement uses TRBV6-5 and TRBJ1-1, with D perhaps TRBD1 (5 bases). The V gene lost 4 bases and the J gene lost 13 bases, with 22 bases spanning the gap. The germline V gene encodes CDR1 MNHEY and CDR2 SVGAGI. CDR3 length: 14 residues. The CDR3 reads CASSFLPDSPMGFF. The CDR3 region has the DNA TGTGCCAGCAGTTTCCTCCCAGACAGTCCCATGGGTTTCTTT.

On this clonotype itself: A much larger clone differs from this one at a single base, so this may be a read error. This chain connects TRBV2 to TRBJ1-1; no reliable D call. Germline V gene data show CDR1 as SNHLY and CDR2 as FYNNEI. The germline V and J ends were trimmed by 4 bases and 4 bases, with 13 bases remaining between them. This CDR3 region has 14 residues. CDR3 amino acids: CASSVMGESTEAFF. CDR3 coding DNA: TGTGCCAGCAGTGTAATGGGAGAAAGCACTGAAGCTTTCTTT.

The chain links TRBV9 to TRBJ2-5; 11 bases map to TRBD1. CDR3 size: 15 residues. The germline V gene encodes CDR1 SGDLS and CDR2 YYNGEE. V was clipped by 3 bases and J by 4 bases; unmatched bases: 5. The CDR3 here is CASSDGTGGIETQYF. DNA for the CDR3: TGTGCCAGCAGCGACGGGACAGGGGGAATAGAGACCCAGTACTTC.

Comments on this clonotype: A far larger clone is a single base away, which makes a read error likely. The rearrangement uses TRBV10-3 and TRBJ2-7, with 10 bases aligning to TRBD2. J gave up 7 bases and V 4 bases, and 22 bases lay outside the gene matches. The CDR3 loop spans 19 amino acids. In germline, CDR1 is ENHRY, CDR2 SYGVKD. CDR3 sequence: CAISAPGGLALPRGNEQYF. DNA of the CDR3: TGTGCCATCAGTGCCCCGGGGGGACTAGCGCTACCAAGGGGCAATGAGCAGTACTTC.

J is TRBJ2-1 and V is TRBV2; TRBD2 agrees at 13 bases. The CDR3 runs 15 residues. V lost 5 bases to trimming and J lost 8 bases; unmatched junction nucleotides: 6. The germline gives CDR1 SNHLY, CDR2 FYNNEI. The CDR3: CASSYGLAGVYEQFF. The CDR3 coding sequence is TGTGCCAGCAGTTATGGACTAGCGGGAGTCTATGAGCAGTTCTTC.

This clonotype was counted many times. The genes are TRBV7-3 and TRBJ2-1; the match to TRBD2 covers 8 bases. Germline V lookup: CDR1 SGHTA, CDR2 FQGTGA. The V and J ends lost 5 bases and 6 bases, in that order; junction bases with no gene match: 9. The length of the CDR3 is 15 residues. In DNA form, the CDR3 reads TGTGCCAGCAGCCTAAGCGGGAGTGTTAGCAATGAGCAGTTCTTC. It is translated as CASSLSGSVSNEQFF. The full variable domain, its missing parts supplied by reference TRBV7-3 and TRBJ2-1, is GAGVSQTPSNKVTEKGKYVELRCDPISGHTALYWYRQSLGQGPEFLIYFQGTGAADDSGLPNDRFFAVRPEGSVSTLKIQRTERGDSAVYLCASSLSGSVSNEQFFGPGTRLTVL.

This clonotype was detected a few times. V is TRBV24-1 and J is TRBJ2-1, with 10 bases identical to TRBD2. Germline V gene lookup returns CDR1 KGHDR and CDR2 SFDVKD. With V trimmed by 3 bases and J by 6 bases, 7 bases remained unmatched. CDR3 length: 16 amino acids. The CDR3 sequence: CATSDPGSGRGNEQFF. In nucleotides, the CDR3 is TGTGCCACCAGTGATCCGGGGAGCGGGAGGGGCAATGAGCAGTTCTTC.

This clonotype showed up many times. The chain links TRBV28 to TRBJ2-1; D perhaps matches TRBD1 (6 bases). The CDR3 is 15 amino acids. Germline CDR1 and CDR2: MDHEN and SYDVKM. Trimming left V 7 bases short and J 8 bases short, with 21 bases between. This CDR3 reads CASTEQGWFGDEQFF. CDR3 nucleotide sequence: TGTGCCAGCACCGAACAGGGATGGTTTGGCGATGAGCAGTTCTTC.

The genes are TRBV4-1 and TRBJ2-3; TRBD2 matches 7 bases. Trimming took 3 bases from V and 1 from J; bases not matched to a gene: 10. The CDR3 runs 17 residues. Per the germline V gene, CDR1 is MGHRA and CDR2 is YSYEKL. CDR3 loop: CASSHHLQAGGTDTQYF. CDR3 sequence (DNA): TGCGCCAGCAGCCACCATTTGCAGGCGGGAGGCACAGATACGCAGTATTTT.

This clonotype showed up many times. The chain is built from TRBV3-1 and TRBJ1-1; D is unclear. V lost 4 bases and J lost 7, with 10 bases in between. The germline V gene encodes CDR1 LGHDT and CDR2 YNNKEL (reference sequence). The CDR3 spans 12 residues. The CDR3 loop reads CASSLTASEAFF. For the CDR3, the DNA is TGTGCCAGCAGCCTTACCGCTAGTGAAGCTTTCTTT.

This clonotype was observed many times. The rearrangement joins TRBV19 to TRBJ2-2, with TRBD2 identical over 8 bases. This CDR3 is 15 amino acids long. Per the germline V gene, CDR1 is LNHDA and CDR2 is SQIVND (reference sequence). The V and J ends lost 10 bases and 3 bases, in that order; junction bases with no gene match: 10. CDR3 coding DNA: TGTGCCACCTCGTCGGGAGGGACCCACACCGGGGAGCTGTTTTTT. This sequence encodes CATSSGGTHTGELFF.

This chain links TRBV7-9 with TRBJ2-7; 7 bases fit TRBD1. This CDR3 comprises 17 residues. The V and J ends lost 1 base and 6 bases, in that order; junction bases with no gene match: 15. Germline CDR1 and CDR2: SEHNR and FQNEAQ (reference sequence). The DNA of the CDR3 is TGTGCCAGCAGCTTAGAATCCGGGGACAGTCGATTGGGCGAGCAGTACTTC. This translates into CASSLESGDSRLGEQYF.

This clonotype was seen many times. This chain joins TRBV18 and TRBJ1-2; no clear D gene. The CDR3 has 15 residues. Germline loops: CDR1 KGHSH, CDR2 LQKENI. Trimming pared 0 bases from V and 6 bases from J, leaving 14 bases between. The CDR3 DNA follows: TGTGCCAGCTCACCACCTTCCGGGCCTGCGGATGGCTACACCTTC. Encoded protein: CASSPPSGPADGYTF.

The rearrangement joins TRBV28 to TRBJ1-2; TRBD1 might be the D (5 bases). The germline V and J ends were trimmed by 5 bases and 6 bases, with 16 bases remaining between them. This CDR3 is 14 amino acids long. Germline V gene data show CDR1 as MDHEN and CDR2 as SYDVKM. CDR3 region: CASSVYTGGNGYTF. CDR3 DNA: TGTGCCAGCAGTGTGTATACTGGGGGGAATGGCTACACCTTC.

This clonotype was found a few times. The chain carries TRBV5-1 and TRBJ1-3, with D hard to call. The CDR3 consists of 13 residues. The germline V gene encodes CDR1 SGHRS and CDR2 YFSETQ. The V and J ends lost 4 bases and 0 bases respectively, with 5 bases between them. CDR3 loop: CASSPNSGNTIYF. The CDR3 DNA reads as TGCGCCAGCAGCCCCAACTCTGGAAACACCATATATTTT.